The sample holds one count of the clone carrying this T cell receptor beta chain. Its antigen is not known. This entry comes from a study of identical twins. TCRdb re-derived calls from the 5' RACE reads in MiXCR, one entry per CDR3 protein. The sample yields roughly 1.6 million distinct CDR3 sequences, 25% to 35% seen once. The study's findings and limits: A cross-sectional statistical analysis, not follow-up of the same donors, supported the conclusions. Compared with models, monozygotic twins showed more out-of-frame TCR alpha sharing. Clonotypes of the beta chain that were abundant in cord blood carried fewer insertions (memory repertoires showed none).

CDR1 is LGHNT and CDR2 is FRNRAP in the germline V gene. Between the trimmed V and J ends, which lost 6 bases and 7 bases, there was a span of 10 bases. There are 12 residues in the CDR3. This TCR was sampled from a newborn girl in good health. Sequenced: cord blood. The rearrangement joins TRBV12-5 to TRBJ1-5; a weak D match, TRBD1 (6 bases). CDR3 in DNA: TGTGCTAGTGGAGAGGGGGTACAGCCCCAGCATTTT. This codes for CASGEGVQPQHF.